This T cell receptor beta chain is drawn from a study of cytotoxic CD8 clonotypes in ibrutinib-treated CLL. CDR3 length: 15 residues. J lost 6 bases, V lost 4 bases, and 10 bases had no gene match. Germline V CDR1 and CDR2: SGHTA, FQGTGA. Method: immunoSEQ multiplex PCR; TCRdb's copy keeps in-frame clones and lacks some. The data contain about 140,000 clones, less than 95% of them singletons. The TCR was taken from a human donor with chronic lymphocytic leukemia. This sequence joins TRBV7-3 and TRBJ1-2; TRBD1 matches 8 bases. Sequencing used PBMCs, obtained after 12 months of ibrutinib treatment. Written as DNA, the CDR3 is TGTGCCAGCAGCTCGCTAACCGGGACAGGAGATGGCTACACCTTC. Encoded protein: CASSSLTGTGDGYTF.